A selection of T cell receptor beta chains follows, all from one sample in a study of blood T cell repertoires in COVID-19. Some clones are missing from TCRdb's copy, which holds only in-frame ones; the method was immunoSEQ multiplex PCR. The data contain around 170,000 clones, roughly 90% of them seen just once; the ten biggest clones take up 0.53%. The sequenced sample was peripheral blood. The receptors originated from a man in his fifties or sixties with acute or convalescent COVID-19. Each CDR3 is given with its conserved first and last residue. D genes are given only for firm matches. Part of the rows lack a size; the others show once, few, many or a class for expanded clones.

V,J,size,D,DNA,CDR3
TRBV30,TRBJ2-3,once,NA,TGTGCCTGGAGTGTAATCGGGGGTAGCACAGATACGCAGTATTTT,CAWSVIGGSTDTQYF
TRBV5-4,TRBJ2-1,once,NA,TGTGCCAGCAGCTTGGCCGTAGGACTGCAGTTCTTC,CASSLAVGLQFF
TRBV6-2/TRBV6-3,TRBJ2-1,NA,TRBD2,TGTGCCAGCAGTTTGCTAGCGGGAGGTGACAATGAGCAGTTCTTC,CASSLLAGGDNEQFF
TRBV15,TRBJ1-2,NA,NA,TGTGCCACCAGCAGAGATTGGGCAGGTCGGAATGGCTACACCTTC,CATSRDWAGRNGYTF
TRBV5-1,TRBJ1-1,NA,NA,TGCGCCAGCAGCTTTGTAGACATGAACACTGAAGCTTTCTTT,CASSFVDMNTEAFF
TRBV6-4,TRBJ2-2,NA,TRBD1,TGTGCCAGCAGTGGACAGGGATCCACCGGGGAGCTGTTTTTT,CASSGQGSTGELFF
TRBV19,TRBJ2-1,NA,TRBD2,TGTGCCAGTAGGACTAGCGGCTACAATGAGCAGTTCTTC,CASRTSGYNEQFF
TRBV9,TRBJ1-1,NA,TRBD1,TGTGCCAGCAGCGGGGACAGGGGGAACACTGAAGCTTTCTTT,CASSGDRGNTEAFF
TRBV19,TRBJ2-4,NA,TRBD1,TGTGCCAGTAGTACGGACAGGGGTAACATTCAGTACTTC,CASSTDRGNIQYF
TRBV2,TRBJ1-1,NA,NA,TGTGCCAGCAGAGGGGACAACCTGAGGACTGAAGCTTTCTTT,CASRGDNLRTEAFF
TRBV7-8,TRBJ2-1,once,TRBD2,TGTGCCAGCAGCTTAGCCCCCCGTGAGCGGGGGGGCCGAAATGAGCAGTTCTTC,CASSLAPRERGGRNEQFF
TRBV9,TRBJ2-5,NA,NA,TGTGCCAGCAGCGTAGCGTGGGGGGGGCGGCAAGAGACCCAGTACTTC,CASSVAWGGRQETQYF
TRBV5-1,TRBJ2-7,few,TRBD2,TGCGCCAGCAGCTGGGGGCGGGAGGGGCCTGGCGAGCAGTACTTC,CASSWGREGPGEQYF
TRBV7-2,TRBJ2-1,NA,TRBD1,TGTGCCAGCAGCTTAATAGGGACAGGCAAGAATGAGCAGTTCTTC,CASSLIGTGKNEQFF
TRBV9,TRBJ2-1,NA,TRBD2,TGTGCCAGCAGCGTAGGGCCCTTTTACGGGGGGGTGGTCGGTGAGCAGTTCTTC,CASSVGPFYGGVVGEQFF
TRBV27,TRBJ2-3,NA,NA,TGTGCCAGCAGTTTATTCTATACAGATACGCAGTATTTT,CASSLFYTDTQYF
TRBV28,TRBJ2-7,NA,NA,TGTGCCAGCAGACCCGGGAAGCCGGGTGCATACGAGCAGTACTTC,CASRPGKPGAYEQYF
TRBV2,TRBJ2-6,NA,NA,TGTGCCAGCAGTGGTGCGGGGGCCAACGTCCTGACTTTC,CASSGAGANVLTF
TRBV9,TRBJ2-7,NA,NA,TGTGCCAGCAGCGTTGACATAAACTCCTACGAGCAGTACTTC,CASSVDINSYEQYF
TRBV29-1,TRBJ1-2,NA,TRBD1,TGCAGCGTAGAGGACAGGATTTACTATGGCTACACCTTC,CSVEDRIYYGYTF
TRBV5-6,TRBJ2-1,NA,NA,TGTGCCAGCAGCTTGGCCGTCCATGAGCAGTTCTTC,CASSLAVHEQFF